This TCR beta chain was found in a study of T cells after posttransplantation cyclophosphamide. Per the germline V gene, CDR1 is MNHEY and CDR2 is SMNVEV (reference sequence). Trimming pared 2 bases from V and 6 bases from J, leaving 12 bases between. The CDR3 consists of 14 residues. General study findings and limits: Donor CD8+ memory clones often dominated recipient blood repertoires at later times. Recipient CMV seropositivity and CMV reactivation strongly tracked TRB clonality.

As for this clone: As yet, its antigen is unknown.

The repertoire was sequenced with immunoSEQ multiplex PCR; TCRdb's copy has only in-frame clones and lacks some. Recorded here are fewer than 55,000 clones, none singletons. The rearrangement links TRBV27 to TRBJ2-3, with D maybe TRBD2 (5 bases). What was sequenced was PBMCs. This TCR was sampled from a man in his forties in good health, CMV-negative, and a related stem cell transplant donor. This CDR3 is CASSLNSPGDTQYF. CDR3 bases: TGTGCCAGCAGTTTAAATAGTCCGGGGGATACGCAGTATTTT.